The 5 T cell receptor beta chains below all came from one sample that was sequenced in a study of blood T cell repertoires in COVID-19. This table comes from immunoSEQ multiplex PCR, and its TCRdb copy is limited to in-frame clones, with some not included. The table lists over 250,000 clones, approximately 83% of them singletons. The specimen sequenced was peripheral blood. These receptors all stem from a human donor in a cohort sampled during active COVID-19.

The chain combines TRBV7-9 with TRBJ1-4, with 7 bases matching TRBD1. This CDR3 comprises 14 residues. Per germline, CDR1 SEHNR and CDR2 FQNEAQ (reference sequence). V lost 6 bases and J lost 6; bases outside the gene matches: 7. CDR3 nucleotides: TGTGCCAGCAGTCTCAATACAGGGGATGAAAAACTGTTTTTT. Translating it yields CASSLNTGDEKLFF.

This chain links TRBV4-1 with TRBJ2-3, with 11 bases that match TRBD2. Germline V gene data show CDR1 as MGHRA and CDR2 as YSYEKL. The CDR3 runs to 15 residues. V shed 4 bases, J shed 1 base, and the junction held 1 base outside the gene matches. CDR3 sequence reads: CASSLSGRGTDTQYF. The CDR3, as DNA: TGCGCCAGCAGCCTTAGCGGGAGGGGCACAGATACGCAGTATTTT.

This clone was seen only a few times. This chain connects TRBV2 to TRBJ1-6; maybe TRBD1 (5 bases). The germline V gene encodes CDR1 SNHLY and CDR2 FYNNEI. This CDR3 has 14 amino acids. The ends were cut back, 4 bases at V and 7 bases at J, with 11 bases in the middle. The CDR3 DNA reads TGTGCCAGCAGTGTCACGGGACTAAATTCACCCCTCCACTTT. This translates into CASSVTGLNSPLHF.

The J gene is TRBJ2-2, the V gene TRBV6-5; 7 positions match TRBD1. Germline values: CDR1 MNHEY, CDR2 SVGAGI. CDR3 length: 13 amino acids. The trim removed 7 bases at V and 6 bases at J, leaving 5 bases unmatched. This CDR3 reads CASKTGVAGELFF. CDR3 in DNA: TGTGCCAGCAAAACAGGGGTGGCCGGGGAGCTGTTTTTT.

This clone was detected a few times. The chain has TRBV5-1 and TRBJ2-1, with 7 bases that match TRBD2. This CDR3 contains 16 residues. The V gene end was trimmed by 4 bases and the J gene end by 1 base; junction bases not matched to a gene: 8. Germline assignment: CDR1 SGHRS and CDR2 YFSETQ. The CDR3 nucleotides read TGCGCCAGCAGCCCATCTGGCGGGAGTTCCTACAATGAGCAGTTCTTC. Its translation is CASSPSGGSSYNEQFF.